The 23 T cell receptor beta chains below were found in one sample sequenced in a study of graft-versus-host responses after intestinal transplantation. Their antigens are not known. The table came from immunoSEQ multiplex PCR; TCRdb's copy has only in-frame clones and leaves some out. Among about 86,000 clones, 88% were seen once, and the ten largest hold approximately 0.28%. The sequencing used unstimulated CD4+ T cells sorted from spleen or lymph node cells, collected before transplant. The receptors here all came from a human donor who was the organ donor for an intestinal transplant.

Only one count was recorded for this clone. The chain recombines TRBV5-8 with TRBJ1-1, with D hard to call. Germline V gives CDR1 SGHTS, CDR2 YDEGEE. The CDR3 loop spans 13 amino acids. The V end was cut by 2 bases, the J end by 3 bases, with 8 bases between. The CDR3 DNA sequence: TGTGCCAGCAGCTTTAACCGGGACACTGAAGCTTTCTTT. Its protein product is CASSFNRDTEAFF.

This chain connects TRBV5-1 to TRBJ2-3; 11 bases are a match to TRBD2. V was clipped by 2 bases and J by 4 bases; unmatched bases: 9. Germline loops: CDR1 SGHRS, CDR2 YFSETQ. This CDR3 is built from 17 residues. This CDR3 is CASSLPPSGGRSDTQYF. DNA of the CDR3: TGCGCCAGCAGCTTACCACCTAGCGGGGGGAGGTCAGATACGCAGTATTTT.

J is TRBJ2-5 and V is TRBV7-9, with D tentatively TRBD2 (6 bases). The CDR3 is 14 amino acids. Germline assignment: CDR1 SEHNR and CDR2 FQNEAQ (reference sequence). V was shortened by 4 bases and J by 3 bases, with 12 bases between the two germline ends. The CDR3: CASSWGTGEETQYF. CDR3 nucleotide sequence: TGTGCCAGCAGCTGGGGGACGGGAGAAGAGACCCAGTACTTC.

V and J are TRBV2 and TRBJ2-7, with TRBD2 as a possible D gene (7 bases). The CDR3 totals 13 residues. Germline V gene data show CDR1 as SNHLY and CDR2 as FYNNEI. This CDR3 is CAARGGGRDEQYF. DNA for the CDR3: TGTGCAGCCCGAGGGGGGGGGCGCGACGAGCAGTACTTC.

The chain joins TRBV2 to TRBJ1-2; maybe TRBD1 (5 bases). Germline V lookup: CDR1 SNHLY, CDR2 FYNNEI. The CDR3 consists of 14 residues. Trimming removed 8 bases from V and 6 bases from J, with 19 bases in between. DNA of the CDR3: TGTGCCAGCCTCGCAGCGTGGACACAGCATGGCTACACCTTC. Residues: CASLAAWTQHGYTF.

This clone was seen a single time. CDR3 residues: CASSLVGGGTNYGYTF. The CDR3 region has the DNA TGTGCCAGCAGCTTAGTCGGCGGGGGGACTAACTATGGCTACACCTTC. This chain uses TRBV7-2 with TRBJ1-2, with a weak D call TRBD1 (5 bases). Germline-derived CDR1 and CDR2 are SGHTA and FQGNSA. This CDR3 region has 16 residues. V dropped 1 base and J dropped 0 bases, with 12 bases sitting between them. Full variable domain (missing parts from reference TRBV7-2 and TRBJ1-2): GAGVSQSPSNKVTEKGKDVELRCDPISGHTALYWYRQSLGQGLEFLIYFQGNSAPDKSGLPSDRFSAERTGGSVSTLTIQRTQQEDSAVYLCASSLVGGGTNYGYTFGSGTRLTVV.

The chain has TRBV2 and TRBJ1-4; no clear D gene. The V and J ends lost 6 bases and 8 bases respectively, with 13 bases between them. Germline assignment: CDR1 SNHLY and CDR2 FYNNEI. CDR3 length equals 13 residues. The CDR3 DNA follows: TGTGCCAGCAGGTCCCAGGAAGGCGAAAAACTGTTTTTT. It translates to CASRSQEGEKLFF. Complete variable domain (other parts from reference TRBV2 and TRBJ1-4): EPEVTQTPSHQVTQMGQEVILRCVPISNHLYFYWYRQILGQKVEFLVSFYNNEISEKSEIFDDQFSVERPDGSNFTLKIRSTKLEDSAMYFCASRSQEGEKLFFGSGTQLSVL.

V and J are TRBV5-1 and TRBJ2-7; 14 positions agree with TRBD2. V shed 5 bases and J 7 bases; nucleotides not matched to a gene: 8. Germline CDR1 SGHRS, CDR2 YFSETQ. The CDR3 is made up of 15 amino acids. The chain's CDR3 is CASSTTSGGAGEQYF. CDR3 DNA: TGCGCCAGCAGTACGACTAGCGGGGGGGCCGGGGAGCAGTACTTC.

This clone is a singleton in its sample. The CDR3 DNA reads as TGTGCCAGCAGCGCCGGCCTAGCGGGGGAGGAGACCCAGTACTTC. Translating it yields CASSAGLAGEETQYF. The chain employs TRBV9 and TRBJ2-5, with TRBD2 matching over 10 bases. The ends lost 3 bases at V and 5 bases at J; junction bases unmatched: 7. The CDR3 has 15 residues. Germline V lookup: CDR1 SGDLS, CDR2 YYNGEE.

This clone came up a few times. The chain's CDR3 is CASRQRVDYGYTF. CDR3 nucleotide sequence: TGTGCCAGCAGGCAGAGGGTGGACTATGGCTACACCTTC. The V gene is TRBV6-5, the J gene TRBJ1-2, with D unclear. CDR3 length: 13 residues. From germline, CDR1 is MNHEY and CDR2 SVGAGI. V lost 6 bases to trimming and J lost 3 bases, with 11 bases between them.

This clone appeared a single time. This chain links TRBV7-8 with TRBJ1-3, with TRBD1 matching over 7 bases. The CDR3 is 14 amino acids. Losses at the gene ends were 5 bases for V and 3 bases for J; bases not matched to a gene: 4. The germline V gene encodes CDR1 SGHVS and CDR2 FQNEAQ. This CDR3 reads CASSPDRVGNTIYF. CDR3 nucleotide sequence: TGTGCCAGCAGCCCCGACAGGGTTGGAAACACCATATATTTT. Combining the CDR3 with reference TRBV7-8 and TRBJ1-3 gives the whole variable domain GAGVSQSPRYKVAKRGQDVALRCDPISGHVSLFWYQQALGQGPEFLTYFQNEAQLDKSGLPSDRFFAERPEGSVSTLKIQRTQQEDSAVYLCASSPDRVGNTIYFGEGSWLTVV.

The chain has TRBV4-2 and TRBJ2-5; no clear D. Germline V gene data show CDR1 as LGHNA and CDR2 as YNFKEQ. Trimming removed 3 bases from V and 5 bases from J, with 10 bases in between. CDR3 size: 13 residues. CDR3 sequence (DNA): TGTGCCAGCAGCCATGGGCAGTGGGAGACCCAGTACTTC. It encodes CASSHGQWETQYF.

This CDR3 is CASSLGVGGSTDTQYF. In DNA form, the CDR3 reads TGCGCCAGCAGCTTGGGAGTGGGGGGTAGCACAGATACGCAGTATTTT. The rearrangement links TRBV5-1 to TRBJ2-3; the D gene is possibly TRBD2 (6 bases). Trimming removed 0 bases at V and 0 bases at J, with 11 bases between. The CDR3 runs to 16 residues. The V gene's germline CDR1 is SGHRS and CDR2 YFSETQ.

The chain is built from TRBV29-1 and TRBJ2-1; tentatively, D is TRBD2 (6 bases). Germline V gene sequence: CDR1 SQVTM, CDR2 ANQGSEA. V dropped 4 bases and J dropped 1 base, with 11 bases sitting between them. The CDR3 extends over 14 amino acids. The CDR3: CSVASAGSYNEQFF. CDR3 nucleotide sequence: TGCAGCGTTGCGAGTGCGGGATCCTACAATGAGCAGTTCTTC.

V gene TRBV30 combines with J gene TRBJ1-2; 7 nucleotides match TRBD1. CDR1 is GTSNPN and CDR2 is SVGIG in the germline V gene (reference sequence). This CDR3 comprises 13 residues. In DNA form, the CDR3 reads TGTGCGGCGGGTCGGGACAGCTTAAATGGCTACACCTTC. This gives the protein CAAGRDSLNGYTF.

The chain recombines TRBV6-6 with TRBJ2-3; possible D gene TRBD2, 7 bases. The CDR3 totals 16 residues. The V gene lost 4 bases and the J gene lost 2 bases, with 16 bases spanning the gap. Germline V CDR1 and CDR2: MNHNY, SVGAGI (reference sequence). CDR3 region: CASSSDRGADTDTQYF. CDR3 coding DNA: TGTGCCAGCAGTTCTGATCGGGGGGCCGACACAGATACGCAGTATTTT.

This clone was observed once. The junction departs from germline at one end; a sequencing error may be responsible. The chain combines TRBV7-7 with TRBJ2-5, with TRBD2 identical over 10 bases. Germline CDR1 reads SSHAT; CDR2 reads FNYEAQ (reference sequence). CDR3 length equals 14 residues. The CDR3 nucleotides are TGTGCTAGCAGCCGAGGGACTAGCGCACAGACCCAGTACTTC. Its translation: CASSRGTSAQTQYF.

The rearrangement joins TRBV15 to TRBJ1-1; D may be TRBD1 (6 bases). V lost 0 bases and J lost 5, with 13 bases in between. This CDR3 spans 15 amino acids. The germline CDR1 and CDR2 sequences are LNHNV and YYDKDF (reference sequence). The CDR3: CATSRDLKGGTEAFF. The CDR3 DNA reads TGTGCCACCAGCAGAGATCTTAAGGGGGGGACTGAAGCTTTCTTT.

This chain connects TRBV5-1 to TRBJ1-2, with D possibly matching TRBD1 (6 bases). The CDR3 spans 17 residues. Deletions cut 4 bases from V and 8 bases from J, with 27 bases between. Per germline, CDR1 SGHRS and CDR2 YFSETQ. CDR3 sequence (DNA): TGCGCCAGCAGCCCCCTCTTGGGGAGGGGGAGCTTCGGGGGCTACACCTTC. As protein: CASSPLLGRGSFGGYTF.

The J gene is TRBJ2-7, the V gene TRBV28; 11 nucleotides agree with TRBD2. This CDR3 spans 14 amino acids. J was trimmed by 2 bases and V by 5 bases; bases with no gene match: 2. The germline CDR1 and CDR2 sequences are MDHEN and SYDVKM. The CDR3 loop is CASSQLAGAYEQYF. In DNA form, the CDR3 reads TGTGCCAGCAGTCAACTAGCGGGAGCCTACGAGCAGTACTTC.

The table lists this clone with a few counts. The V gene is TRBV29-1, the J gene TRBJ2-3; TRBD2 aligns across 9 bases. V lost 4 bases to trimming and J lost 6 bases; unmatched junction nucleotides: 8. Looked up from germline, CDR1 is SQVTM and CDR2 is ANQGSEA. The CDR3 spans 14 residues. CDR3 protein: CSVAVSGRFDTQYF. CDR3 coding DNA: TGCAGCGTTGCAGTAAGCGGGAGGTTCGATACGCAGTATTTT.

V usage is TRBV6-1 and J usage is TRBJ2-1, with 8 bases lining up with TRBD2. Trimming took 4 bases from V and 2 from J; bases not matched to a gene: 4. The CDR3 has 15 residues. Germline values: CDR1 MNHNS, CDR2 SASEGT. CDR3 DNA sequence: TGTGCCAGCAGTGGACTAGCGAAGACCTACAATGAGCAGTTCTTC. This translates into CASSGLAKTYNEQFF.

The rearrangement joins TRBV7-2 to TRBJ2-7; tentatively, D is TRBD1 (7 bases). Trimming cost V 2 bases and J 3 bases, with 8 bases left between them. Germline CDR1 is SGHTA and CDR2 is FQGNSA. The CDR3 length is 13 residues. The CDR3 region is CASSLQGGYEQYF. Written as DNA, the CDR3 is TGTGCCAGCAGCTTACAGGGGGGCTACGAGCAGTACTTC.